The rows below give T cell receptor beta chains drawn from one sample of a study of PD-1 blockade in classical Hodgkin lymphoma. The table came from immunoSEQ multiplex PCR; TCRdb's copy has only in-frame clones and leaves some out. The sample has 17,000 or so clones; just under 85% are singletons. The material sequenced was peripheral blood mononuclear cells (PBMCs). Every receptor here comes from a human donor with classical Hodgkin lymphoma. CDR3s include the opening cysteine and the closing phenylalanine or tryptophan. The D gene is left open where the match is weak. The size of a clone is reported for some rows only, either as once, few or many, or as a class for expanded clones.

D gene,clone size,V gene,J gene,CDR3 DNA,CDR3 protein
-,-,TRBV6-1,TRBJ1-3,TGTGCCAGCAGTGAAGGCCCCTCTGGAAACACCATATATTTT,CASSEGPSGNTIYF
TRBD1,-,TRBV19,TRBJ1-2,TGTGCCAGTAGTATCTCCCGCCAGACAGGGGCTAACTATGGCTACACCTTC,CASSISRQTGANYGYTF
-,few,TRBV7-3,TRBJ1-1,TGTGCCAGCAGCCCCCGAGACGTCACTGAAGCTTTCTTT,CASSPRDVTEAFF
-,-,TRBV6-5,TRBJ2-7,TGTGCCAGCAGTTACCGCGGTTTGACCTACGAGCAGTACTTC,CASSYRGLTYEQYF
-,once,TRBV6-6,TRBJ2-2,TGTGCCAGCAGTTACTCGATATCGGTAACCGGGGAGCTGTTTTTT,CASSYSISVTGELFF
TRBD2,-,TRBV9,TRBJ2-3,TGTGCCAGCAGCGAGCTAGCGGGAACGCAGTATTTT,CASSELAGTQYF
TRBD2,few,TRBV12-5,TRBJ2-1,TGTGCTAGCGGGAGGGTGGGCGAGCAGTTCTTC,CASGRVGEQFF
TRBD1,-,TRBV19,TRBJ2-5,TGTGCCAGTAGTCGTGTCCCGGACAGGAAAGAGACCCAGTACTTC,CASSRVPDRKETQYF
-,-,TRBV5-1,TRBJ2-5,TGCGCCAGCAGCTTTACCAGTAGCGGACCCCAAGAGACCCAGTACTTC,CASSFTSSGPQETQYF
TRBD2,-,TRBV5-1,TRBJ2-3,TGCGCCACAGCAACTAGCGGACTGAACACAGATACGCAGTATTTT,CATATSGLNTDTQYF
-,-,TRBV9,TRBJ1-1,TGTGCCAGCAGCGACCCCCGATTAACAGGAGACACTGAAGCTTTCTTT,CASSDPRLTGDTEAFF
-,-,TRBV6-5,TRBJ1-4,TGTGCCACCGTAGACAGCCTTAATGAAAAACTGTTTTTT,CATVDSLNEKLFF
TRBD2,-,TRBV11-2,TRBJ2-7,TGTGCCAGCAGCTCTCTAGCGGGAGGGTGGGAGCAGTACTTC,CASSSLAGGWEQYF
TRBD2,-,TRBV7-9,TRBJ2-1,TGTGCCACGCCGAAGTCGGGAGGGCCGGGGTATGAGCAGTTCTTC,CATPKSGGPGYEQFF
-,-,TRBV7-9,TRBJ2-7,TGTGCCAGCAGCTTAAAAGCTGCAGGAACTTTAGAGCAGTACTTC,CASSLKAAGTLEQYF
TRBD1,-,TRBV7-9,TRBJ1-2,TGTGCCAGCAGCTTGGGACAGTCGAACTATGGCTACACCTTC,CASSLGQSNYGYTF
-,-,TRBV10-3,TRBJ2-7,TGTGCCATCAGTGAGTCCCGAAATACCTACGAGCAGTACTTC,CAISESRNTYEQYF
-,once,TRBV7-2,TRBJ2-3,TGTGCCAGCAGCTTAATCGCCAGGGGGGGACCCGGGACAGCTTGGCTATTT,CASSLIARGGPGTAWLF
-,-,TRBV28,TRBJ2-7,TGTGCCACCCGTGATACAGGGTTTAGTTACGAGCAGTACTTC,CATRDTGFSYEQYF
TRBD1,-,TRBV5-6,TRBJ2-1,TGTGCCAGTGCGACAGGGGGCAATGAGCAGTTCTTC,CASATGGNEQFF
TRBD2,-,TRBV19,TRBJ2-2,TGTGCCGGTGCGACTAGCCACGGGACCGGGGAGCTGTTTTTT,CAGATSHGTGELFF
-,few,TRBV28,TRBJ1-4,TGTGCCAGCAGTCTCCGGTCAACTAATGAAAAACTGTTTTTT,CASSLRSTNEKLFF
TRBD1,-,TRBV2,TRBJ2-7,TGTGCCAGCAGTGAAGGGTTGTGGGACAGGGCTACCTACGAGCAGTACTTC,CASSEGLWDRATYEQYF
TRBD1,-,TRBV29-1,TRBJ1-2,TGCAGCGTTGAGGCCGCTACAGGGGGCTATGGCTACACCTTC,CSVEAATGGYGYTF
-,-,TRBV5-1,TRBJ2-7,TGCGCCAGCAGTTCGGGGTCCCCCTACGAGCAGTACTTC,CASSSGSPYEQYF
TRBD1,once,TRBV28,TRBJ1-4,TGTGCCAGCAGTTCATACCCTGACAGGGCAGCTAGAGAAAAACTGTTTTTT,CASSSYPDRAAREKLFF
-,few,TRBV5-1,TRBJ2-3,TGCGCCAGCAGCTTGGGATGGACAACTCTTAGCACAGATACGCAGTATTTT,CASSLGWTTLSTDTQYF
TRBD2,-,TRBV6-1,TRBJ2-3,TGTGCCAGCAGTGAATTAGCGGGATCCACAGATACGCAGTATTTT,CASSELAGSTDTQYF
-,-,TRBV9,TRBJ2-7,TGTGCCAGCAGCGTAGGCGGGAATGGATACGAGCAGTACTTC,CASSVGGNGYEQYF
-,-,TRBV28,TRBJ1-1,TGTGCCAGCAGACTTGACAGAGTGAACACTGAAGCTTTCTTT,CASRLDRVNTEAFF
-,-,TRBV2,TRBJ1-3,TGTGCCAGCAGTGAAGCCGGAAACACCATATATTTT,CASSEAGNTIYF
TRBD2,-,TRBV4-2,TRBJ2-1,TGTGCCAGCAGCCAAGATCTCGCTAGCGGGAGCCCGAGCTCCTACAATGAGCAGTTCTTC,CASSQDLASGSPSSYNEQFF
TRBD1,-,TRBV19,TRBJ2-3,TGTGCCAGTAGTATTGGGGACAGGGGACGAGATACGCAGTATTTT,CASSIGDRGRDTQYF
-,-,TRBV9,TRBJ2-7,TGTGCCAGCAGCGTAGCTACCGGGGCGGGACCTTACGAGCAGTACTTC,CASSVATGAGPYEQYF
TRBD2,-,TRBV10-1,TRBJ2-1,TGCGCCAGCAGTAAAATACTAGCGGGAGGGATCAATGAGCAGTTCTTC,CASSKILAGGINEQFF
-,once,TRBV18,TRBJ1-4,TGTGCCAGCTCACCACGCGGGAGGGGGAATGAAAAACTGTTTTTT,CASSPRGRGNEKLFF
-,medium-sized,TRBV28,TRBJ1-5,TGTGCCAGCAGTTTTTGGTACCAGAGGGAGTTAGCCCAGCATTTT,CASSFWYQRELAQHF
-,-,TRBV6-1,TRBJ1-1,TGTGCCAGCAGTCTAACTGGAACGAACACTGAAGCTTTCTTT,CASSLTGTNTEAFF
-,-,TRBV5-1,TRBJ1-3,TGCGCCAGCAGCCCATCCCGGGGCTCTGGAAACACCATATATTTT,CASSPSRGSGNTIYF
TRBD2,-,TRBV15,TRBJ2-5,TGTGCCACCAGCCTTTCGGGAGGCGTGAAGGAGACCCAGTACTTC,CATSLSGGVKETQYF
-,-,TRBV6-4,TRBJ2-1,TGTGCCAGCAGTGACTCTAGCGGCTCCTACAATGAGCAGTTCTTC,CASSDSSGSYNEQFF